This is a list of T cell receptor beta chains from one sample in a study of CD8+CD57+ T cells in acquired aplastic anemia. TCRdb reprocessed the reads with MiXCR, giving one entry per CDR3 protein. This sample yields over 40,000 distinct CDR3 sequences, of which about 78% are seen a single time; roughly 34% belongs to the top ten. Sequencing was performed on sorted CD4+, CD8+, or CD8+CD57+ T cells (not recorded which) from PBMCs. These receptors were taken from a human donor in good health, serving as a control. The CDR3 runs from the conserved cysteine through the conserved F or W. D genes are given only for firm matches. Clone size is given for some rows only: seen once, a few or many times, or a class if the clone is expanded.

>.|TRBV7-3|TRBJ1-2|.
TGTGCCAGCAGCTTAGAGACAGGACATGGCTACACCTTC
CASSLETGHGYTF
>.|TRBV9|TRBJ2-3|.
TGTGCCAGCAGCGTAGGTTCTCGGGTCACAGATACGCAGTATTTT
CASSVGSRVTDTQYF
>TRBD1|TRBV20-1|TRBJ2-7|once
TGCAGTGCTAGAAAGGACAGGTTCCCCTACGAGCAGTACTTC
CSARKDRFPYEQYF
>.|TRBV20-1|TRBJ2-1|.
TGCAGTGCTACCGGACAGCGATACAATGAGCAGTTCTTC
CSATGQRYNEQFF
>.|TRBV6-4|TRBJ1-2|.
TGTGCCAGCAGTGACAAGGTCGTAGGCCGCTTTGACTATGGCTACACCTTC
CASSDKVVGRFDYGYTF
>.|TRBV6-1|TRBJ1-6|.
TGTGCCAGCAGACAGGGTTCGAATTCACCCCTCCACTTT
CASRQGSNSPLHF
>.|TRBV5-6|TRBJ1-2|few
TGTGCCAGCAGCTTGACCAGGCACTCTTCCTATGGCTACACCTTC
CASSLTRHSSYGYTF
>.|TRBV10-3|TRBJ2-5|few
TGTGCCATCACCCCAGGGTTACAAGAGACCCAGTACTTC
CAITPGLQETQYF
>TRBD1|TRBV29-1|TRBJ1-2|.
TGCAGCGTTGAATCGGGACAGAACTATGGCTACACCTTC
CSVESGQNYGYTF
>TRBD1|TRBV2|TRBJ1-4|many
TGTGCCAGCAGTGGGGACAGGGGGCGCGTGGATGAAAAACTGTTTTTT
CASSGDRGRVDEKLFF
>.|TRBV9|TRBJ1-2|.
TGTGCCAGCAGCCCGCACGACAATCCGGGTGGCTACACCTTC
CASSPHDNPGGYTF
>.|TRBV6-1|TRBJ2-3|.
TGTGCCAGCAGTGAAGGAGTCGGGGGGACAACTAGCACAGATACGCAGTATTTT
CASSEGVGGTTSTDTQYF
>.|TRBV7-7|TRBJ2-5|.
TGTGCTAGCAGCCTTAGTACTGGGGTAGAGACCCAGTACTTC
CASSLSTGVETQYF
>TRBD2|TRBV2|TRBJ2-1|once
TGTGCCAACTCCGGTAGACCAGCGGGGACTTACAATGAGCAGTTCTTC
CANSGRPAGTYNEQFF
>.|TRBV2|TRBJ1-1|.
TGTGCCAGCCAGGCGGGGGGTGTGAACACTGAAGCTTTCTTT
CASQAGGVNTEAFF
>.|TRBV29-1|TRBJ1-2|.
TGCAGCGTTGGGACTCAGACGAATGGCTACACCTTC
CSVGTQTNGYTF
>.|TRBV10-3|TRBJ1-1|.
TGTGCCATCAGTGAACGAGGGTTTGAAGCTTTCTTT
CAISERGFEAFF
>TRBD1|TRBV9|TRBJ1-4|once
TGTGCCAGCAGCGCTGAGACAGGGGGCCTCCGGGGAACTAATGAAAAACTGTTTTTT
CASSAETGGLRGTNEKLFF
>TRBD1|TRBV19|TRBJ2-1|.
TGTGCCAGTAGTGGGACAGCGAACAATGAGCAGTTCTTC
CASSGTANNEQFF
>.|TRBV28|TRBJ1-5|once
TGTGCCAGCAGTTCACGGGCAGGGCGGAGGGACAATCAGCCCCAGCATTTT
CASSSRAGRRDNQPQHF
>.|TRBV19|TRBJ2-1|.
TGTGCCAGTAGTATACTAGGGGCTAACTACAATGAGCAGTTCTTC
CASSILGANYNEQFF
>TRBD1|TRBV5-1|TRBJ2-5|.
TGCGCCAGCAGCTTGACAGGGGATGGGGAGACCCAGTACTTC
CASSLTGDGETQYF
>TRBD2|TRBV29-1|TRBJ2-5|.
TGCAGCGGGGGGGGTCGGGGACCAGGAGAGACCCAGTACTTC
CSGGGRGPGETQYF
>TRBD2|TRBV19|TRBJ2-3|.
TGTGCCAGTAGTACCCGACAACTAGCGGGTAGCACAGATACGCAGTATTTT
CASSTRQLAGSTDTQYF
>TRBD2|TRBV11-1|TRBJ2-5|.
TGTGCCAGCACCACGACCATGGACCCGGGAGGTTTTAAGACCCAGTACTTC
CASTTTMDPGGFKTQYF
>.|TRBV7-6|TRBJ2-7|.
TGTGCCAGCAGCTTAGAGGTTGACAGATTTTCCTACGAGCAGTACTTC
CASSLEVDRFSYEQYF